This T cell receptor (beta chain) was recovered during a study of CD8 T cells in Susac syndrome. Random hexamers were used to reverse transcribe the RNA input (about 0.45 to 1 ug). TCRdb used MiXCR to reprocess the immunoSEQ multiplex PCR reads, holding one entry per CDR3 protein. This sample has under 150,000 distinct CDR3 sequences; roughly 94% occur once, and the top ten carry around 0.12%. The germline V gene has CDR1 SNHLY and CDR2 FYNNEI. There are 13 residues in the CDR3. Between the trimmed V and J ends, which lost 7 bases and 6 bases, there was a span of 12 bases. Negative isolation was used for CD8+ and CD4+ T cells, and FACS enrichment was applied to TEMRA cells.

The TCR originated in a human donor with multiple sclerosis. This chain connects TRBV2 to TRBJ1-4; D call uncertain. Sequencing input: CD4+ T cells from PBMCs. CDR3 nucleotide sequence: TGTGCCAGCACTGGGCGGTCGGATGAAAAACTGTTTTTT. It specifies CASTGRSDEKLFF.